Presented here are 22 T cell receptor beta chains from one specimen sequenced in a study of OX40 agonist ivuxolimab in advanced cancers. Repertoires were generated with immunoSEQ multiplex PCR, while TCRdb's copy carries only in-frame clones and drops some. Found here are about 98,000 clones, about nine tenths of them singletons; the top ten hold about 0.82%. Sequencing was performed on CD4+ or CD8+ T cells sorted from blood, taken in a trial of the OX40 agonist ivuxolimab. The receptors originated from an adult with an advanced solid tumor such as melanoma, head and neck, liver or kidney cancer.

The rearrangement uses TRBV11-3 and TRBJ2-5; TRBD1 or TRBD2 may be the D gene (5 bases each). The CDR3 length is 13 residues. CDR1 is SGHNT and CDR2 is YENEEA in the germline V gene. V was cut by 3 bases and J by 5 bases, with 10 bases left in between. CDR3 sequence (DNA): TGTGCCAGCAGCTTGGTAGGGACGGAGACCCAGTACTTC. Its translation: CASSLVGTETQYF.

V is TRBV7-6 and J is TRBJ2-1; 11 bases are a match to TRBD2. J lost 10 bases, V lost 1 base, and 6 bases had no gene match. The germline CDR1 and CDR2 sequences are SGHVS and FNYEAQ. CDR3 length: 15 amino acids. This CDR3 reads CASSLVLAGEYEQFF. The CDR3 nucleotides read TGTGCCAGCAGCTTAGTACTAGCGGGAGAATACGAGCAGTTCTTC.

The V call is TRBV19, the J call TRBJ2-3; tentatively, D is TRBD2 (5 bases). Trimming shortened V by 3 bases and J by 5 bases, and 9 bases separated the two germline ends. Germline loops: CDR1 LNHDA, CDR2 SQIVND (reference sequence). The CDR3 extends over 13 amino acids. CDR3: CASSMLAVDTQYF. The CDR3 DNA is TGTGCCAGTAGTATGCTAGCCGTAGATACGCAGTATTTT. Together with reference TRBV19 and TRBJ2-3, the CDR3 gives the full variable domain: DGGITQSPKYLFRKEGQNVTLSCEQNLNHDAMYWYRQDPGQGLRLIYYSQIVNDFQKGDIAEGYSVSREKKESFPLTVTSAQKNPTAFYLCASSMLAVDTQYFGPGTRLTVL.

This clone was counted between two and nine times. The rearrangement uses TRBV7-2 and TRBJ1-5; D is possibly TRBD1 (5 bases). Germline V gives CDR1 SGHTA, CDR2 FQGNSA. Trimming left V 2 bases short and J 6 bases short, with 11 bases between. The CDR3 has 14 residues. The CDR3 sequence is CASSLSAGGQPQHF. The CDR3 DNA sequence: TGTGCCAGCAGCTTATCCGCGGGGGGTCAGCCCCAGCATTTT. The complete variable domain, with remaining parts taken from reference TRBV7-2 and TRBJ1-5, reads GAGVSQSPSNKVTEKGKDVELRCDPISGHTALYWYRQSLGQGLEFLIYFQGNSAPDKSGLPSDRFSAERTGGSVSTLTIQRTQQEDSAVYLCASSLSAGGQPQHFGDGTRLSIL.

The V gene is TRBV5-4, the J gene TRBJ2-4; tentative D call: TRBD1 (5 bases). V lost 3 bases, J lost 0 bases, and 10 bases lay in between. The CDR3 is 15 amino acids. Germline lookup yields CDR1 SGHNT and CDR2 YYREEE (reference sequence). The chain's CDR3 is CASSSWGVAKNIQYF. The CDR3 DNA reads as TGTGCCAGCAGCTCTTGGGGCGTAGCCAAAAACATTCAGTACTTC.

CDR3 nucleotides: TGCGCCAGCAGCCAAGCCCCCGGTCAGGGGAACACTGAAGCTTTCTTT. This translates into CASSQAPGQGNTEAFF. V is TRBV4-3 and J is TRBJ1-1, with TRBD1 as a possible D gene (5 bases). The V gene's germline CDR1 is LGHNA and CDR2 YSLEER. CDR3 length: 16 residues. Trimming removed 1 base at V and 1 base at J, with 13 bases between.

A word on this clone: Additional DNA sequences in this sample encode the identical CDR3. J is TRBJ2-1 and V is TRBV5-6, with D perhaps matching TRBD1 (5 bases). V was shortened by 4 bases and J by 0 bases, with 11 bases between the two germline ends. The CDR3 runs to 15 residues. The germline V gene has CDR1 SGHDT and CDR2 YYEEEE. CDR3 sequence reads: CASSPTVSSYNEQFF. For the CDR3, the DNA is TGTGCCAGCAGCCCGACAGTTAGCTCCTACAATGAGCAGTTCTTC.

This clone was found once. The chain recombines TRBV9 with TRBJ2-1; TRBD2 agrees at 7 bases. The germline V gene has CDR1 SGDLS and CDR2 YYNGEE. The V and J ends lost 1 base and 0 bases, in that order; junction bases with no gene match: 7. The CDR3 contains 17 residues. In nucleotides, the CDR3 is TGTGCCAGCAGCGTAATGGGCGGGAGCCTCTCCTACAATGAGCAGTTCTTC. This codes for CASSVMGGSLSYNEQFF.

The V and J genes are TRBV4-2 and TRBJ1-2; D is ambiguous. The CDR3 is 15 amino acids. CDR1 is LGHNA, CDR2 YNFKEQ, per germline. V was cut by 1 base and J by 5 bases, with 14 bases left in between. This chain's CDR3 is CASSQAAGEQYGYTF. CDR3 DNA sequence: TGTGCCAGCAGCCAAGCGGCAGGTGAGCAGTATGGCTACACCTTC.

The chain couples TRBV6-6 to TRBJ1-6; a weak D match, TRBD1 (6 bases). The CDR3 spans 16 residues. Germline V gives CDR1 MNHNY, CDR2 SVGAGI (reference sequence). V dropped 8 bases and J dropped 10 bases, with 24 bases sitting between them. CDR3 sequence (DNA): TGTGCCAGCCAACCCCCTGGGGGGGCTCTAGGGTCACCCCTCCACTTT. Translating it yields CASQPPGGALGSPLHF.

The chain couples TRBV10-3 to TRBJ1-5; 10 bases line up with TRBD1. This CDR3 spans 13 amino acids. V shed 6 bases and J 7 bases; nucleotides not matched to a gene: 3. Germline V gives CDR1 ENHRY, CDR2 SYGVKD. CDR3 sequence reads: CAIRGTGDQPQHF. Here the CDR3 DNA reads TGTGCCATCAGGGGGACAGGGGACCAGCCCCAGCATTTT.

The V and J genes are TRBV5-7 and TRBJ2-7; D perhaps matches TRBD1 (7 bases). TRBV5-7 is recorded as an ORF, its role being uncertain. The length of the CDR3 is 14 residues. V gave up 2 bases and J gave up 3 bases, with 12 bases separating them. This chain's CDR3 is CASSLDRDFYEQYF. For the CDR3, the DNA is TGTGCCAGCAGCTTAGACAGGGACTTCTACGAGCAGTACTTC.

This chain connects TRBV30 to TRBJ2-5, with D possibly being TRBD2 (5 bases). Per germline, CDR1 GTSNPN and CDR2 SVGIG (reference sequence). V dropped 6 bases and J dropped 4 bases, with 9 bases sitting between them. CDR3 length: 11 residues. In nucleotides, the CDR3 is TGTGCCTGTCGGGATCGAGAGACCCAGTACTTC. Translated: CACRDRETQYF.

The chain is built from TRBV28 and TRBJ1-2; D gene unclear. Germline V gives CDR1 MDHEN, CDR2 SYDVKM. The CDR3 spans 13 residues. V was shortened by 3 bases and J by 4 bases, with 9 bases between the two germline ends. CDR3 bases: TGTGCCAGCAGTTTTGGGCAGTTCTATGGCTACACCTTC. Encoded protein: CASSFGQFYGYTF.

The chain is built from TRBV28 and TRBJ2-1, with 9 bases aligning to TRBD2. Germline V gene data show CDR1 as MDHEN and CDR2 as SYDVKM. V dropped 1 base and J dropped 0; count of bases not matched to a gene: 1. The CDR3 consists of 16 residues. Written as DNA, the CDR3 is TGTGCCAGCAGTTTATTTAGCGGGAGCTCCTACAATGAGCAGTTCTTC. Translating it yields CASSLFSGSSYNEQFF.

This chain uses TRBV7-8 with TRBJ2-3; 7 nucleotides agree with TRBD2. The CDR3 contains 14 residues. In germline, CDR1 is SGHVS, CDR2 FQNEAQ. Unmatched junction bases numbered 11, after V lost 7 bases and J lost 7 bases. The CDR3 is CASTSSGSGNTQYF. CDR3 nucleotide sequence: TGTGCCAGCACCTCTAGCGGCTCAGGGAATACGCAGTATTTT.

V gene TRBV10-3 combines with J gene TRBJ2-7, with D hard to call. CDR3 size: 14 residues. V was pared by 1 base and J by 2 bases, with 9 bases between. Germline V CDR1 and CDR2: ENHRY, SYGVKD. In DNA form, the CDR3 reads TGTGCCATCAGTGAGTTGAGCAGCCCCTACGAGCAGTACTTC. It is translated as CAISELSSPYEQYF.

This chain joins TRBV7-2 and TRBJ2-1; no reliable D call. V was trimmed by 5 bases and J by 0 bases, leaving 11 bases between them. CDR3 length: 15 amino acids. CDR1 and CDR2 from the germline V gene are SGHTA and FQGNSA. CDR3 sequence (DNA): TGTGCCAGCAGCGTATCGTCGAGCTCCTACAATGAGCAGTTCTTC. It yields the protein CASSVSSSSYNEQFF.

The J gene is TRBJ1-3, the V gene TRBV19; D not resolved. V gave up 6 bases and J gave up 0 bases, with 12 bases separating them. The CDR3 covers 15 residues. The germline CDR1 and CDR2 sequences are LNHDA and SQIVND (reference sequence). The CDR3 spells CASRVPRSSGNTIYF. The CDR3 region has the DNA TGTGCCAGTAGAGTTCCGCGAAGCTCTGGAAACACCATATATTTT.

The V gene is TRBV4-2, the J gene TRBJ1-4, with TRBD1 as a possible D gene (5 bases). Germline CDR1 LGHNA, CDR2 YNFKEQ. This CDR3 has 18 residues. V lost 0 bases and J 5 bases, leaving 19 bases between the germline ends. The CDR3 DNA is TGTGCCAGCAGCCAAGATCTAAGATTTGGGACCGAGAATGAAAAACTGTTTTTT. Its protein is CASSQDLRFGTENEKLFF.

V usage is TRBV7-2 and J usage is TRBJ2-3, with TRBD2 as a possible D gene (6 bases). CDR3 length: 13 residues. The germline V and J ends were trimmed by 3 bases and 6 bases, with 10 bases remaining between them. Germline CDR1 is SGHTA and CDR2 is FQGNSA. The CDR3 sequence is CASSFSREDTQYF. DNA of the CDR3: TGTGCCAGCAGCTTTAGCCGGGAGGATACGCAGTATTTT.

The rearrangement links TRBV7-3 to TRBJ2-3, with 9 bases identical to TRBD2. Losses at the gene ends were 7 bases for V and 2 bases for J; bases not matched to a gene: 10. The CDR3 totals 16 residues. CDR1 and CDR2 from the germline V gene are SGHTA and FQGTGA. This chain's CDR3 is CASTSLAGSTTDTQYF. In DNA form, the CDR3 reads TGTGCCAGCACGAGTCTAGCGGGATCCACCACAGATACGCAGTATTTT. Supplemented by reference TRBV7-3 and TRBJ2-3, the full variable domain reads GAGVSQTPSNKVTEKGKYVELRCDPISGHTALYWYRQSLGQGPEFLIYFQGTGAADDSGLPNDRFFAVRPEGSVSTLKIQRTERGDSAVYLCASTSLAGSTTDTQYFGPGTRLTVL.